This TCR beta chain was identified in a study of cytotoxic CD8 clonotypes in ibrutinib-treated CLL. Study results and caveats: At ibrutinib response, clonality increased, and at progression it declined back toward baseline.

The data were produced by immunoSEQ multiplex PCR, yet TCRdb's version contains in-frame clones alone and is incomplete. The sample consists of some 350,000 clones, roughly 70% of them appearing once. Points on this clone: The antigen is undetermined.

The sequence was obtained from a human donor with chronic lymphocytic leukemia. The sample consisted of PBMCs, taken after 36 months of ibrutinib treatment.

The CDR3 is CSLTRGGAETQYF. CDR3 DNA: TGCAGCCTAACGAGAGGGGGCGCAGAGACCCAGTACTTC. The rearrangement joins TRBV29-1 to TRBJ2-5; 7 nucleotides align to TRBD1. V was clipped by 8 bases and J by 4 bases; unmatched bases: 10. CDR1 is SQVTM, CDR2 ANQGSEA, per germline. The CDR3 sequence is 13 residues long.